This TCR beta chain emerged from a study of PD-1 blockade in classical Hodgkin lymphoma. Sequenced by immunoSEQ multiplex PCR; TCRdb stores in-frame clones only, minus some. This sample has approximately 41,000 clones; around 64% occur once, and the top ten carry 3.1%. The time point is: cycle 4 day 1 (C4D1), after 6 weeks of nivolumab. Each patient relapsed following autologous stem cell transplantation, and prior brentuximab vedotin exposure differed. CDR1 is SGDLS, CDR2 YYNGEE, per germline. The CDR3 totals 14 residues. V shed 4 bases and J 7 bases; nucleotides not matched to a gene: 8. The TCR was taken from a human donor with classical Hodgkin lymphoma. The sequenced sample was peripheral blood mononuclear cells (PBMCs), obtained before the fourth cycle of nivolumab. The chain couples TRBV9 to TRBJ2-5; 9 bases fit TRBD1. The CDR3 region has the DNA TGTGCCAGCAGCTCTCGGGACAGGGCGGGGACCCAGTACTTC. Translation: CASSSRDRAGTQYF.